The 13 T cell receptor beta chains below all came from one sample that was sequenced in a study of blood T cell repertoires in COVID-19. Some clones are missing from TCRdb's copy, which holds only in-frame ones; the method was immunoSEQ multiplex PCR. The sample records approximately 300,000 clones, approximately 81% being singletons. Input material: PBMCs or T cells enriched from blood (not recorded which). All receptors come from a woman aged 30 to 39 who had been exposed to COVID-19.

This clone was counted once. CDR3 in amino acids: CASSLDPGGEQYF. The CDR3 coding sequence is TGTGCCAGCAGCTTGGATCCAGGTGGCGAGCAGTACTTC. The chain has TRBV5-4 and TRBJ2-7; D remains ambiguous. The CDR3 totals 13 residues. In germline, CDR1 is SGHNT, CDR2 YYREEE (reference sequence). V shed 0 bases and J shed 6 bases, with 10 bases lying between them.

The rearrangement links TRBV30 to TRBJ1-2; possibly TRBD1 for D (5 bases). The V end was cut by 3 bases, the J end by 6 bases, with 14 bases between. Germline-derived CDR1 and CDR2 are GTSNPN and SVGIG (reference sequence). CDR3 size: 13 residues. This CDR3 is CAWSPQGINGYTF. CDR3 nucleotides: TGTGCCTGGAGCCCCCAGGGAATCAATGGCTACACCTTC. Using reference TRBV30 and TRBJ1-2 for the parts outside the CDR3, the full variable domain is SQTIHQWPATLVQPVGSPLSLECTVEGTSNPNLYWYRQAAGRGLQLLFYSVGIGQISSEVPQNLSASRPQDRQFILSSKKLLLSDSGFYLCAWSPQGINGYTFGSGTRLTVV.

As DNA, the CDR3 is TGTGCCAGCAGTTTATCATTCTTTGCGACACAAAGCGGGAAGGGATACAATGAGCAGTTCTTC. Amino acids: CASSLSFFATQSGKGYNEQFF. The V and J genes are TRBV27 and TRBJ2-1; 7 positions match TRBD2. Germline CDR1 and CDR2: MNHEY and SMNVEV (reference sequence). This CDR3 is 21 amino acids long. V lost 0 bases to trimming and J lost 4 bases; unmatched junction nucleotides: 21.

The V and J genes are TRBV21-1 and TRBJ2-3; the table names TRBD1, a call not compared with the DNA. TRBV21-1 is deemed a pseudogene. The CDR3 runs to 18 residues. The CDR3 coding sequence is TGTGCCAGCAGCCGAGAAACGGGACAGTTAGATAGCACAGATACGCAGTATTTT. Its protein product is CASSRETGQLDSTDTQYF.

The chain uses TRBV2 and TRBJ2-3; a weak D match, TRBD2 (6 bases). Between the trimmed V and J ends, which lost 8 bases and 2 bases, there was a span of 23 bases. This CDR3 is built from 17 residues. Germline V lookup: CDR1 SNHLY, CDR2 FYNNEI. DNA of the CDR3: TGTGCCAGCCGGGGTCCTCGCGAGGCGGGACTCACAGATACGCAGTATTTT. It translates to CASRGPREAGLTDTQYF.

The chain employs TRBV19 and TRBJ1-1; perhaps TRBD1 as D (5 bases). Germline assignment: CDR1 LNHDA and CDR2 SQIVND (reference sequence). Trimming shortened V by 1 base and J by 0 bases, and 12 bases separated the two germline ends. The CDR3 is 16 residues long. The chain's CDR3 is CASSIGQGSMNTEAFF. The CDR3 coding sequence is TGTGCCAGTAGTATAGGCCAGGGATCAATGAACACTGAAGCTTTCTTT.

This clone was seen once. This sequence joins TRBV19 and TRBJ1-4; D not certain. Germline V gene data show CDR1 as LNHDA and CDR2 as SQIVND (reference sequence). The CDR3 is 14 amino acids. V was cut by 3 bases and J by 6 bases, with 11 bases left in between. The CDR3 loop is CASSIRSIDEKLFF. The CDR3 DNA is TGTGCCAGTAGTATTAGGAGTATTGATGAAAAACTGTTTTTT.

The V and J genes are TRBV5-1 and TRBJ2-7; TRBD2 aligns across 10 bases. Trimming at V came to 6 bases and at J to 5 bases, leaving 11 bases not matched to a gene. The germline gives CDR1 SGHRS, CDR2 YFSETQ. This CDR3 is 15 amino acids long. The CDR3 DNA reads TGCGCCAGCAACATAGCGGGAGGTCCAGGGGACGAGCAGTACTTC. It translates to CASNIAGGPGDEQYF.

The rearrangement uses TRBV4-1 and TRBJ2-6, with D unresolved. The germline V gene has CDR1 MGHRA and CDR2 YSYEKL. V lost 0 bases to trimming and J lost 2 bases, with 2 bases between them. This CDR3 has 14 amino acids. The CDR3 spells CASSQDAGANVLTF. The DNA of the CDR3 is TGCGCCAGCAGCCAAGACGCTGGGGCCAACGTCCTGACTTTC.

The chain couples TRBV6-4 to TRBJ1-1; D is perhaps TRBD1 (6 bases). The V gene's germline CDR1 is MRHNA and CDR2 SNTAGT. The CDR3 sequence is 13 residues long. V was shortened by 6 bases and J by 1 base, with 9 bases between the two germline ends. The CDR3 protein is CASSLTGNTEAFF. The CDR3 coding sequence is TGTGCCAGCAGCTTGACAGGGAACACTGAAGCTTTCTTT.

This clone was seen once. The chain combines TRBV6-1 with TRBJ1-2; 8 bases map to TRBD1. The CDR3 length is 14 residues. Trimming cost V 3 bases and J 7 bases; bases outside gene matches: 7. From germline, CDR1 is MNHNS and CDR2 SASEGT. CDR3 DNA: TGTGCCAGCAGTGAGTTCCAGGGGGCAGGTGGCTACACCTTC. Translation gives CASSEFQGAGGYTF.

For this clone: The sample carries other DNA sequences with the same CDR3. The V call is TRBV9, the J call TRBJ1-1; possible D gene TRBD1, 5 bases. V was cut by 1 base and J by 1 base, with 8 bases left in between. From germline, CDR1 is SGDLS and CDR2 YYNGEE. This CDR3 is 14 amino acids long. This CDR3 reads CASSVSGQNTEAFF. CDR3 DNA: TGTGCCAGCAGCGTATCAGGACAGAACACTGAAGCTTTCTTT.

This rearrangement joins TRBV20-1 to TRBJ2-5, with D uncertain. The CDR3 has 11 residues. Trimming cost V 7 bases and J 1 base, with 7 bases left between them. CDR1 is DFQATT, CDR2 SNEGSKA, per germline (reference sequence). The CDR3 region has the DNA TGCAGTGGAGAGAGCCAAGAGACCCAGTACTTC. Protein: CSGESQETQYF.